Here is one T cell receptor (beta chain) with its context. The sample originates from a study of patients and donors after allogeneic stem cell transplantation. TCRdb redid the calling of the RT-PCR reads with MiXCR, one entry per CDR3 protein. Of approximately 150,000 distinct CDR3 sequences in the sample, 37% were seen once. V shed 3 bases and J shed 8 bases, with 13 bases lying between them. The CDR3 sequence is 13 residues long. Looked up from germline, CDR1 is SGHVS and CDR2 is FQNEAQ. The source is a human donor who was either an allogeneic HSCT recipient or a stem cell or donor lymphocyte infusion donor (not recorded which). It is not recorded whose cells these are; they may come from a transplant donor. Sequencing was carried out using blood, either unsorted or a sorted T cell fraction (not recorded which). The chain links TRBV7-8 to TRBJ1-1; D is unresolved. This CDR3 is CASSLGGDPEAFF. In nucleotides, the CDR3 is TGTGCCAGCAGCTTGGGAGGTGATCCCGAAGCTTTCTTT.